This T cell receptor beta chain emerged from a study of cytomegalovirus exposure and HLA in healthy donors. Broader study findings: In a later analysis, HLA-associated TCR beta chains were more clonally expanded than equally common others. The productive fraction for most TCR beta V segments was about 87% or about 30% in an earlier analysis.

The PCR had 60 Vbeta and 13 Jbeta primers. Only in-frame clones appear in the TCRdb table, and some are missing; sequencing was by immunoSEQ multiplex PCR. There are around 130,000 clones in the sample; around four fifths occur only once, and 5.3% lies in the top ten. For this clone: Its antigen is unidentified.

Per the germline V gene, CDR1 is LNHNV and CDR2 is YYDKDF (reference sequence). V lost 8 bases and J lost 2, with 9 bases in between. The CDR3 has 13 residues. The source is a man in his thirties or forties in good health and CMV-seronegative. Specimen: PBMCs. The chain joins TRBV15 to TRBJ1-4, with D unclear. CDR3 amino acids: CATGRVTNEKLFF. CDR3 coding DNA: TGTGCCACCGGGCGGGTTACTAATGAAAAACTGTTTTTT.